This T cell receptor (beta chain) was sequenced in a study of CD8 T cells in ankylosing spondylitis. For this clonotype: Its antigen remains unidentified.

General study results and limits: With a CD8+ phenotype, disease-linked clones were relatively rare in peripheral blood. Within ankylosing spondylitis blood, a TCR beta motif made up of under 10 highly homologous variants appeared to be characteristic. The clones that were linked to disease were reported to be significantly enriched in matched synovial fluid samples from ankylosing spondylitis patients.

MiXCR was run by TCRdb on the 5' RACE reads, yielding one entry per CDR3 protein. Found here are around 140,000 distinct CDR3 sequences, roughly 15% of them singletons; the top ten hold roughly 30%. The source of this sequence is a male donor with ankylosing spondylitis. Sequences were obtained from blood, either unsorted or a sorted T cell fraction (not recorded which).

As DNA, the CDR3 is TGCAGCGTTGAAGGTTATGGACAGGGACACACTGAAGCTTTCTTT. Translating gives CSVEGYGQGHTEAFF. This chain joins TRBV29-1 and TRBJ1-1, with TRBD1 matching over 8 bases. The germline gives CDR1 SQVTM, CDR2 ANQGSEA. V lost 1 base, J lost 3 bases, and 7 bases stayed unmatched. The CDR3 consists of 15 residues.